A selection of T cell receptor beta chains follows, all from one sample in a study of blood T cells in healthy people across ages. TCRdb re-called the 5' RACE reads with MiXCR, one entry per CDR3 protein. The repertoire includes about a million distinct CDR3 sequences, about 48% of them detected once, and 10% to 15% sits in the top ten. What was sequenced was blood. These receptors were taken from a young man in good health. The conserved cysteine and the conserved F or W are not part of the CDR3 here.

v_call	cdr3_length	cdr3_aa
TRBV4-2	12	ASSGEDGRNEQF
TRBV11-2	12	ASSLSGARNEQF
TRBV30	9	AWSVTYEQY
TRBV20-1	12	SARVRGRANEQF
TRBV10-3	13	ATQRPGQGIGELF
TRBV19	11	ASKDRGNQPQH
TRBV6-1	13	ASTVGKQPNYGYT
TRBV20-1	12	SARRSGGLDTQY
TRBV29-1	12	SVESDRGSTEAF
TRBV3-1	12	ASSHPRGVETQY
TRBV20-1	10	SVHRDAYEQY
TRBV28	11	ASSTLEFLEQY
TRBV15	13	ATSRDRGRTYEQY
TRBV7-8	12	ASSVGREDDEQY
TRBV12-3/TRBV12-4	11	ASSCRENQPQH
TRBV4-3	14	ASSQRAGRRTDTQY
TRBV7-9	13	ASSLSIGVGNEQF
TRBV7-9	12	ASRGVSADEKLF
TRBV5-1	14	ASSGGQGVYYNEQF
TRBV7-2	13	ASSFIVRGTDTQY
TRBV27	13	ASSQPDRGQETQY
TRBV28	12	ASSFRDRGLEQY
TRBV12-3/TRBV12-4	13	ASTLSGTSEDTQY
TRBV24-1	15	ATSDLQGTLGTDTQY
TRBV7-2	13	ASSLRQGASHGYT
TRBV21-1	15	ASSPKGRDRAPYEQY
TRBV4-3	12	ASSQDGEGSEQF
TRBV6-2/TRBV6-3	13	ASSNGQGLYDEQY
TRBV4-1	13	ASSHGRAPSNEQY
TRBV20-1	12	SASSGLGTDTQY
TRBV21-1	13	ASSWDMQERYEQY
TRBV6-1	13	ASGITGQAYNEQF
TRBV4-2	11	ASSDRAGETQY
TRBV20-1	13	SARELAGDNYEQY
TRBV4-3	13	ASSQGGATTGGYT
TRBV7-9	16	ASSFPWRGGITHNEQY
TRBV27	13	ASSLGYKNTGELF
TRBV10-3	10	AISQGTDTQY
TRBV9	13	ASSALSAGRNEQY
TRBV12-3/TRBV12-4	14	ASGPEGRFGTDTQY
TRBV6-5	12	ASSPDRGTYGYT
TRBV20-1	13	SAPSAGGRSYEQY
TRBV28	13	ASSLYRGSNQPQH
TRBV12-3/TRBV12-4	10	AGSWVAETQF
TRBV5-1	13	ASSFRGGVSYEQY
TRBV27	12	ASSLTTGVYEQY
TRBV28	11	ASSLQGPQPQH
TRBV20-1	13	SARPDSGGVVEQY
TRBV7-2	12	ASSFAGGSYEQY
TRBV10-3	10	ASRDGNEKLF
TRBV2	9	ASSATSVMY